This TCR beta chain was obtained from a study of T-cell reconstitution after alpha-beta-depleted transplantation in children. This clonotype was detected many times. The TCRbeta library incorporated unique molecular identifiers. TCRdb reanalysed the PCR reads using MiXCR and keeps one entry per CDR3 protein. Of approximately 350,000 distinct CDR3 sequences in the sample, 10% to 15% were seen once. Germline CDR1 and CDR2: DFQATT and SNEGSKA (reference sequence). With 7 bases removed from V and 6 bases from J, the gap between germline ends came to 8 bases. This CDR3 region has 10 residues. The TCR sequence derives from a human donor who donated a stem cell graft to a child with Fanconi anemia. The chain uses TRBV20-1 and TRBJ2-3, with D uncertain. The sequencing used PBMCs, collected from the stem cell graft. CDR3 protein: CSGYMDTQYF. CDR3 bases: TGCAGTGGTTATATGGATACGCAGTATTTT.